Reported below is one TCR beta chain. The antigen is undetermined. J was trimmed by 0 bases and V by 6 bases; bases with no gene match: 4. Germline CDR1 DFQATT, CDR2 SNEGSKA (reference sequence). This CDR3 has 15 amino acids. This entry is derived from a study of blood T cells in healthy people across ages. Study-level information: When template switching was applied, about one barcoded beta molecule was captured per two T cells. General study points: Diversity of TCR beta per million T cells declined in a roughly linear way with age.

The second PCR ran about 6 to 11 cycles with a sample-barcoded 5' primer and J-beta primers. One entry per CDR3 protein, called by TCRdb with MiXCR from the 5' RACE reads. This sample yields about 1,400,000 distinct CDR3 sequences, of which about 43% are seen a single time; 7.9% belongs to the top ten. The chain couples TRBV20-1 to TRBJ1-6; 8 bases are shared with TRBD1. Input material: blood. The TCR was taken from a young woman in good health. CDR3 in DNA: TGCAGTGCGGGGACAGGCATCTCCTATAATTCACCCCTCCACTTT. This gives the protein CSAGTGISYNSPLHF.